Presented here are 17 T cell receptor beta chains from one specimen sequenced in a study of cytomegalovirus exposure and HLA in healthy donors. Both 60 Vbeta primers and 13 Jbeta primers went into the PCR. The method was immunoSEQ multiplex PCR; TCRdb's version includes in-frame clones alone and lacks a portion of them. The table includes 150,000 to 200,000 clones, over 70% detected once. The sequencing input was PBMCs. The source of these receptors is a man aged 18-30 years in good health and CMV-seronegative.

This clone came up a few times. The chain employs TRBV18 and TRBJ2-7; TRBD1 agrees at 10 bases. The CDR3 sequence is 16 residues long. V gave up 6 bases and J gave up 7 bases; unmatched junction bases: 15. Germline CDR1 reads KGHSH; CDR2 reads LQKENI. In DNA form, the CDR3 reads TGTGCCAGCTCGCTTTTGACAGGGGGCGCGGTGGGGGAGCAGTACTTC. Residues: CASSLLTGGAVGEQYF.

V gene TRBV19 combines with J gene TRBJ1-5; D gene uncertain. Trimming removed 1 base at V and 3 bases at J, with 10 bases between. CDR1 and CDR2 (germline): LNHDA, SQIVND (reference sequence). There are 15 residues in the CDR3. CDR3 protein: CASSIGGLLNQPQHF. DNA for the CDR3: TGTGCCAGTAGTATAGGCGGGTTACTCAATCAGCCCCAGCATTTT. The whole variable domain, remainder taken from reference TRBV19 and TRBJ1-5, is DGGITQSPKYLFRKEGQNVTLSCEQNLNHDAMYWYRQDPGQGLRLIYYSQIVNDFQKGDIAEGYSVSREKKESFPLTVTSAQKNPTAFYLCASSIGGLLNQPQHFGDGTRLSIL.

Here the CDR3 reads CASSSGLGFFYEQFF. CDR3 DNA: TGTGCCAGCAGTTCAGGACTAGGTTTCTTCTATGAGCAGTTCTTC. The V call is TRBV6-5, the J call TRBJ2-1; 7 bases map to TRBD2. Germline V gene sequence: CDR1 MNHEY, CDR2 SVGAGI. The CDR3 is 15 amino acids. The V segment lost 4 bases and the J segment 8 bases; nucleotides outside the gene matches: 11.

This clone was detected only once. This chain joins TRBV19 and TRBJ1-4, with D maybe TRBD1 (5 bases). Germline V CDR1 and CDR2: LNHDA, SQIVND (reference sequence). Trimming removed 8 bases at V and 0 bases at J, with 13 bases between. The CDR3 consists of 15 residues. The CDR3 protein is CASAAGDSTNEKLFF. DNA of the CDR3: TGTGCCAGTGCGGCGGGGGACTCAACTAATGAAAAACTGTTTTTT.

The gene calls are TRBV5-5 and TRBJ1-3; 9 bases map to TRBD1. Germline loops: CDR1 SGHKS, CDR2 YYEKEE (reference sequence). The CDR3 has 14 residues. After removal of 4 bases from V and 7 bases from J, the junction contained 6 bases not matched to a gene. In DNA form, the CDR3 reads TGTGCCAGCAGCCTACGGGACAGGGTGAACACCATATATTTT. It specifies CASSLRDRVNTIYF.

The chain carries TRBV7-3 and TRBJ2-5; possibly TRBD2 for D (6 bases). The germline V gene encodes CDR1 SGHTA and CDR2 FQGTGA. The CDR3 spans 14 residues. Trimming stripped 4 bases from V and 5 bases from J, with 14 bases between. This CDR3 is CASSWWEVGETQYF. For the CDR3, the DNA is TGTGCCAGCAGCTGGTGGGAGGTAGGCGAGACCCAGTACTTC.

The chain uses TRBV11-2 and TRBJ2-1, with TRBD2 matching over 9 bases. Germline V lookup: CDR1 SGHAT, CDR2 FQNNGV. The CDR3 is 14 residues long. V lost 9 bases and J lost 2; bases outside the gene matches: 5. The CDR3 nucleotides are TGTGCCAGAGGGGCTAGCGGGGCCTACAATGAGCAGTTCTTC. Translation: CARGASGAYNEQFF.

This chain links TRBV6-6 with TRBJ1-1; no clear D gene. CDR3 size: 13 residues. Trimming pared 5 bases from V and 4 bases from J, leaving 11 bases between. Looked up from germline, CDR1 is MNHNY and CDR2 is SVGAGI (reference sequence). The CDR3 here is CASSRPGGTEAFF. CDR3 nucleotide sequence: TGTGCCAGCAGTCGTCCAGGAGGCACTGAAGCTTTCTTT.

The chain recombines TRBV6-5 with TRBJ1-1; unclear D gene. Trimming removed 0 bases from V and 4 bases from J, with 9 bases in between. The CDR3 has 14 residues. The V gene's germline CDR1 is MNHEY and CDR2 SVGAGI. The CDR3 nucleotides are TGTGCCAGCAGTTACTCGGAGGGTGGCACTGAAGCTTTCTTT. It yields the protein CASSYSEGGTEAFF.

This clone was counted a single time. This chain links TRBV27 with TRBJ1-6; D perhaps matches TRBD1 (6 bases). The germline CDR1 and CDR2 sequences are MNHEY and SMNVEV (reference sequence). The CDR3 sequence is 14 residues long. Trimming left V 5 bases short and J 8 bases short, with 13 bases between. In nucleotides, the CDR3 is TGTGCCAGCAGTCGGGGGGCCGGGTATTCACCCCTCCACTTT. It translates to CASSRGAGYSPLHF.

This chain joins TRBV6-4 and TRBJ1-2, with TRBD1 as a possible D gene (6 bases). The CDR3 totals 12 residues. Germline V gene lookup returns CDR1 MRHNA and CDR2 SNTAGT. The V end lost 2 bases, the J end lost 11 bases, and 12 bases lay between the germline ends. The CDR3 loop is CASSDGNRAYTF. The CDR3 nucleotides read TGTGCCAGCAGTGACGGGAACAGGGCGTACACCTTC.

Note on this clone: At the DNA level, this CDR3 is encoded by other sequences in the same sample as well. The chain joins TRBV7-3 to TRBJ2-1; 7 positions agree with TRBD2. This CDR3 spans 15 amino acids. Losses at the gene ends were 5 bases for V and 2 bases for J; bases not matched to a gene: 6. Germline CDR1 and CDR2: SGHTA and FQGTGA. The CDR3 DNA reads as TGTGCCAGCAGCCTAGGGGAGGGGCCCTACAATGAGCAGTTCTTC. This encodes CASSLGEGPYNEQFF.

J is TRBJ2-2 and V is TRBV18; 10 bases match TRBD1. Per the germline V gene, CDR1 is KGHSH and CDR2 is LQKENI. Trimming cost V 3 bases and J 6 bases; bases outside gene matches: 16. CDR3 size: 19 residues. In DNA form, the CDR3 reads TGTGCCAGCTCACCCTCCATCGTAAATCGGGACAGGGGCGCCGGGGAGCTGTTTTTT. Translation gives CASSPSIVNRDRGAGELFF.

V gene TRBV19 combines with J gene TRBJ2-7; 9 nucleotides align to TRBD2. J gave up 2 bases and V 2 bases, and 4 bases lay outside the gene matches. CDR1 is LNHDA, CDR2 SQIVND, per germline (reference sequence). This CDR3 comprises 15 residues. The DNA of the CDR3 is TGTGCCAGTAGTATACAGCGGGAGGCGCCCTACGAGCAGTACTTC. This sequence encodes CASSIQREAPYEQYF. The entire variable domain, with the rest obtained from reference TRBV19 and TRBJ2-7, is as follows: DGGITQSPKYLFRKEGQNVTLSCEQNLNHDAMYWYRQDPGQGLRLIYYSQIVNDFQKGDIAEGYSVSREKKESFPLTVTSAQKNPTAFYLCASSIQREAPYEQYFGPGTRLTVT.

The chain couples TRBV7-6 to TRBJ2-1; 8 nucleotides align to TRBD2. The CDR3 is made up of 15 amino acids. J gave up 3 bases and V 7 bases, and 8 bases lay outside the gene matches. CDR1 and CDR2 (germline): SGHVS, FNYEAQ. The CDR3 protein is CASTPASGLYNEQFF. The CDR3 DNA reads as TGTGCCAGCACTCCGGCTAGCGGGCTCTACAATGAGCAGTTCTTC.

The CDR3 protein is CAWTPLGGDEQFF. The CDR3 DNA is TGTGCCTGGACCCCCTTGGGAGGAGATGAGCAGTTCTTC. V and J are TRBV30 and TRBJ2-1; weak D call: TRBD2 (6 bases). Germline V gene lookup returns CDR1 GTSNPN and CDR2 SVGIG (reference sequence). The CDR3 loop spans 13 amino acids. V lost 4 bases and J 8 bases, leaving 15 bases between the germline ends. The full variable domain, its missing parts supplied by reference TRBV30 and TRBJ2-1, is SQTIHQWPATLVQPVGSPLSLECTVEGTSNPNLYWYRQAAGRGLQLLFYSVGIGQISSEVPQNLSASRPQDRQFILSSKKLLLSDSGFYLCAWTPLGGDEQFFGPGTRLTVL.

This chain uses TRBV18 with TRBJ2-7; TRBD1 agrees at 7 bases. Trimming cost V 4 bases and J 1 base; bases outside gene matches: 1. Germline values: CDR1 KGHSH, CDR2 LQKENI. This CDR3 has 13 residues. The CDR3 region is CASSLTGSYEQYF. In DNA form, the CDR3 reads TGTGCCAGCTCACTGACAGGGTCCTACGAGCAGTACTTC.